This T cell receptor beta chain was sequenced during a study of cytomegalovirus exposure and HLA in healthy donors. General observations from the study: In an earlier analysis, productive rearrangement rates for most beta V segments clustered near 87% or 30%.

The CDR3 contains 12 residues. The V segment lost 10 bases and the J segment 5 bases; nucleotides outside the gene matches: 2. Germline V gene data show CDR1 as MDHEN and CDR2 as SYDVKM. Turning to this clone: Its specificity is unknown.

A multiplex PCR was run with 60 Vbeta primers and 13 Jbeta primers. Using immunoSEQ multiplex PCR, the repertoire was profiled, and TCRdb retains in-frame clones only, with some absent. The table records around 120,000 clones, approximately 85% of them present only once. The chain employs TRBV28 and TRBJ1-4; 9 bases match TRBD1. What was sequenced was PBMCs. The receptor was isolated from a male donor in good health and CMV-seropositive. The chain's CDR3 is CATGTGNEKLFF. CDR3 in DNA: TGTGCCACCGGGACAGGGAATGAAAAACTGTTTTTT.